A selection of T cell receptor beta chains follows, all from one sample in a study of blood T cell repertoires in COVID-19. Repertoires were generated with immunoSEQ multiplex PCR, while TCRdb's copy carries only in-frame clones and drops some. The sample lists about 200,000 clones, about 85% occurring once. The sequencing input was PBMCs or T cells enriched from blood (not recorded which). The receptors come from a man in his forties who had recovered from COVID-19. Both conserved end residues are part of each CDR3. A D gene is named only where the DNA matches it firmly. For some rows the clone size is stated as once, few or many, or as a class when expanded; others skip it.

abundance: -
d_gene: -
j_gene: TRBJ1-6
v_gene: TRBV6-5
CDR3aa: CASSIGGGDSPLHF
CDR3nt: TGTGCCAGTTCTATCGGGGGGGGAGATTCACCCCTCCACTTT

abundance: -
d_gene: -
j_gene: TRBJ1-6
v_gene: TRBV6-2/TRBV6-3
CDR3aa: CASSRGSWLFNSPLHF
CDR3nt: TGTGCCAGCAGTCGGGGATCGTGGCTTTTTAATTCACCCCTCCACTTT

abundance: -
d_gene: -
j_gene: TRBJ2-2
v_gene: TRBV5-4
CDR3aa: CASGIQATATGELFF
CDR3nt: TGTGCCAGCGGAATACAAGCAACAGCCACCGGGGAGCTGTTTTTT

abundance: -
d_gene: -
j_gene: TRBJ1-1
v_gene: TRBV7-2
CDR3aa: CASSFQGSNTEAFF
CDR3nt: TGTGCCAGCAGCTTTCAGGGGTCGAACACTGAAGCTTTCTTT

abundance: -
d_gene: -
j_gene: TRBJ2-3
v_gene: TRBV10-3
CDR3aa: CAINSGNTDTQYF
CDR3nt: TGTGCCATCAATTCCGGGAACACAGATACGCAGTATTTT

abundance: -
d_gene: TRBD1
j_gene: TRBJ1-4
v_gene: TRBV5-1
CDR3aa: CASSLPGTEEKLFF
CDR3nt: TGCGCCAGCAGCTTGCCGGGGACAGAGGAAAAACTGTTTTTT

abundance: -
d_gene: -
j_gene: TRBJ1-6
v_gene: TRBV18
CDR3aa: CASSPAGKSGSPLHF
CDR3nt: TGTGCCAGCTCACCAGCGGGGAAGTCGGGTTCACCCCTCCACTTT

abundance: -
d_gene: -
j_gene: TRBJ2-7
v_gene: TRBV24-1
CDR3aa: CATSDTGSSYEQYF
CDR3nt: TGTGCCACCAGTGACACAGGGAGTTCCTACGAGCAGTACTTC

abundance: once
d_gene: TRBD2
j_gene: TRBJ2-1
v_gene: TRBV7-2
CDR3aa: CASSLVGLAANNEQFF
CDR3nt: TGTGCCAGCAGCTTAGTGGGACTAGCGGCGAACAATGAGCAGTTCTTC

abundance: -
d_gene: TRBD1
j_gene: TRBJ1-5
v_gene: TRBV5-6
CDR3aa: CASSLGQGGEPQHF
CDR3nt: TGTGCCAGCAGCTTGGGACAGGGGGGAGAGCCCCAGCATTTT

abundance: -
d_gene: TRBD1
j_gene: TRBJ2-1
v_gene: TRBV7-9
CDR3aa: CASTADRVSYNEQFF
CDR3nt: TGTGCCAGCACCGCGGACAGGGTGTCCTACAATGAGCAGTTCTTC

abundance: -
d_gene: -
j_gene: TRBJ2-7
v_gene: TRBV6-5
CDR3aa: CASSLGQGPYEQYF
CDR3nt: TGTGCCAGCAGCTTAGGGCAGGGGCCCTACGAGCAGTACTTC

abundance: -
d_gene: -
j_gene: TRBJ1-1
v_gene: TRBV10-1
CDR3aa: CASSENPVNTEAFF
CDR3nt: TGCGCCAGCAGTGAGAATCCGGTGAACACTGAAGCTTTCTTT

abundance: once
d_gene: -
j_gene: TRBJ2-3
v_gene: TRBV7-8
CDR3aa: CASSLGGGALLDTQYF
CDR3nt: TGTGCCAGCAGCTTAGGGGGCGGGGCCTTGTTAGATACGCAGTATTTT